Each of the 5 T cell receptor beta chains below was sequenced from the same sample in a study of OX40 agonist ivuxolimab in advanced cancers. Profiled with immunoSEQ multiplex PCR; TCRdb holds only in-frame clones, not every one. This sample yields 65,000 to 85,000 clones, of which more than 70% are seen a single time; approximately 0.2% belongs to the top ten. Sequenced material: CD4+ or CD8+ T cells sorted from blood, taken in a trial of the OX40 agonist ivuxolimab. Receptors originate from an adult with an advanced solid tumor such as melanoma, head and neck, liver or kidney cancer.

The chain recombines TRBV2 with TRBJ1-5, with D possibly matching TRBD1 (5 bases). The germline gives CDR1 SNHLY, CDR2 FYNNEI. Between the trimmed V and J ends, which lost 4 bases and 3 bases, there was a span of 10 bases. The CDR3 sequence is 14 residues long. The CDR3 nucleotides read TGTGCCAGCAGTGGTCTGGGGGTCAATCAGCCCCAGCATTTT. Translated, it gives CASSGLGVNQPQHF. Full variable domain (remainder filled in from reference TRBV2 and TRBJ1-5): EPEVTQTPSHQVTQMGQEVILRCVPISNHLYFYWYRQILGQKVEFLVSFYNNEISEKSEIFDDQFSVERPDGSNFTLKIRSTKLEDSAMYFCASSGLGVNQPQHFGDGTRLSIL.

V usage is TRBV7-9 and J usage is TRBJ2-6; TRBD1 aligns across 10 bases. V was clipped by 11 bases and J by 2 bases; unmatched bases: 9. The CDR3 is 16 residues long. The germline V gene has CDR1 SEHNR and CDR2 FQNEAQ (reference sequence). CDR3 sequence: CAGKTGGQPGANVLTF. DNA for the CDR3: TGTGCCGGAAAGACAGGGGGCCAACCTGGGGCCAACGTCCTGACTTTC.

J is TRBJ2-1 and V is TRBV19; 8 nucleotides line up with TRBD2. In germline, CDR1 is LNHDA, CDR2 SQIVND (reference sequence). V was pared by 4 bases and J by 5 bases, with 7 bases of the junction left unmatched. This CDR3 comprises 15 residues. CDR3 amino acids: CASSRNSGINNEQFF. DNA of the CDR3: TGTGCCAGTAGTAGAAATAGCGGGATTAACAATGAGCAGTTCTTC.

Only one count was recorded for this clone. V usage is TRBV5-4 and J usage is TRBJ2-7; D may be TRBD1 (6 bases). The V end lost 5 bases, the J end lost 4 bases, and 13 bases lay between the germline ends. The CDR3 has 13 residues. Per the germline V gene, CDR1 is SGHNT and CDR2 is YYREEE (reference sequence). The chain's CDR3 is CASSQETGYEQYF. The CDR3 bases are TGTGCCAGCAGTCAAGAGACAGGTTACGAGCAGTACTTC.

This sequence joins TRBV30 and TRBJ2-1; TRBD2 aligns across 10 bases. V shed 3 bases and J 6 bases; nucleotides not matched to a gene: 8. Germline assignment: CDR1 GTSNPN and CDR2 SVGIG (reference sequence). This CDR3 is 15 amino acids long. CDR3: CAWRPSGRGSNEQFF. As DNA, the CDR3 is TGTGCCTGGAGGCCAAGCGGGAGGGGGAGCAATGAGCAGTTCTTC.